This T cell receptor beta chain was documented in a study of low-dose radiotherapy and immunotherapy resistance in tumors. About the study: Participants in Cohort 1 were administered 0.5 Gy per fraction at 2-week intervals, to a cumulative dose of 6.5 Gy.

Documented time point: after trial treatment. Treatment here: LDRT plus nivolumab, ipilimumab, low-dose cyclophosphamide and aspirin (RACIN trial). Low-dose radiotherapy, low-dose cyclophosphamide, aspirin, ipilimumab and nivolumab were all given to the donors. This clonotype occurred many times. cDNA synthesis used a TRAV/TRBV-specific primer set for both chains. Both a constant-region primer and a V-primer adapter served to amplify TCRs across roughly 22 PCR cycles. It was by in vitro transcription that isolated mRNA was amplified. TCRdb reprocessed the reads via MiXCR and lists one record per CDR3 protein. This sample carries under 95,000 distinct CDR3 sequences, around 17% of them seen once, and the ten largest clones take less than 1.5%. In germline, CDR1 is SQVTM, CDR2 ANQGSEA. The V end was cut by 6 bases, the J end by 5 bases, with 16 bases between. The CDR3 is 13 amino acids.

The input for sequencing was PBMCs, taken after low-dose radiotherapy plus immunotherapy. The chain joins TRBV29-1 to TRBJ1-1, with D possibly matching TRBD1 (6 bases). The origin of this receptor is a male donor with prostate cancer. The CDR3 DNA is TGCAGCGTCCCGGGGGGGGCGGGAACTGAAGCTTTCTTT. Translating gives CSVPGGAGTEAFF.